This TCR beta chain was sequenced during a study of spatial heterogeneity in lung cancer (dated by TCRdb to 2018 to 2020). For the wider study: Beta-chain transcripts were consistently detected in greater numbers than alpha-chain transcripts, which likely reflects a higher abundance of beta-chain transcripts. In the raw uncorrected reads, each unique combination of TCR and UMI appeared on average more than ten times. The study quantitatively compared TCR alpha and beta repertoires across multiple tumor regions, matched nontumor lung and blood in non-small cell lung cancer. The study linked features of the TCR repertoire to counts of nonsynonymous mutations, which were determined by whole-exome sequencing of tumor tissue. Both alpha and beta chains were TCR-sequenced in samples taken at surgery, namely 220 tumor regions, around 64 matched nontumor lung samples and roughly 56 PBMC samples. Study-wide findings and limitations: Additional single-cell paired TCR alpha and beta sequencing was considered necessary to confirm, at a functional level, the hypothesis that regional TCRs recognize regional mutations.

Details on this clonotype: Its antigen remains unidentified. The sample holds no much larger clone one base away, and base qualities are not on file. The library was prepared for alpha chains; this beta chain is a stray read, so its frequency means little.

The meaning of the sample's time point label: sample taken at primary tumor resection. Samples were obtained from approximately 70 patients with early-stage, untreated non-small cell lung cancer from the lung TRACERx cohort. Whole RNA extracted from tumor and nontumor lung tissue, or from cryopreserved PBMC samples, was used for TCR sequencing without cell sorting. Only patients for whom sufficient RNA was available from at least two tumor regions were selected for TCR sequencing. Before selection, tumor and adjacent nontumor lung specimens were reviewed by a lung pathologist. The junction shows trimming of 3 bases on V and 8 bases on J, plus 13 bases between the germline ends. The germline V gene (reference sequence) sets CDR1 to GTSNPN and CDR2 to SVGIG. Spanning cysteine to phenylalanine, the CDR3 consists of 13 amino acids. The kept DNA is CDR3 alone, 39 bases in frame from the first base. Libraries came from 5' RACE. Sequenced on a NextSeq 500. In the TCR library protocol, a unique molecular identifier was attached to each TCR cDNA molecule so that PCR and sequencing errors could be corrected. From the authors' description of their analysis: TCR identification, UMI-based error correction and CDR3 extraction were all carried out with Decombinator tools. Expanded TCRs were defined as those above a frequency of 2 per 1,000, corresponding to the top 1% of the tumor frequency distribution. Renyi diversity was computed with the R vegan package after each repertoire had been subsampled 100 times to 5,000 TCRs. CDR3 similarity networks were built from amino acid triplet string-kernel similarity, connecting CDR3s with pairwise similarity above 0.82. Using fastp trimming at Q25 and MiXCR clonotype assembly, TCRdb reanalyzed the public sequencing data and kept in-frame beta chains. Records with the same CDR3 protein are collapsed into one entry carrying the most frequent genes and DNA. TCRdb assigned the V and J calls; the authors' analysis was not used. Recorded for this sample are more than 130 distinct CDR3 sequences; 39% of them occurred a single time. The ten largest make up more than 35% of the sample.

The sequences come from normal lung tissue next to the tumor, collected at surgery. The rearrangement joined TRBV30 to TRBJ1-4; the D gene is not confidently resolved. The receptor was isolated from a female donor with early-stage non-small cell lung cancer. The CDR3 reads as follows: CAWRFPVGEKLFF. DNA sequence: TGTGCCTGGAGATTCCCCGTGGGAGAAAAACTGTTTTTT.